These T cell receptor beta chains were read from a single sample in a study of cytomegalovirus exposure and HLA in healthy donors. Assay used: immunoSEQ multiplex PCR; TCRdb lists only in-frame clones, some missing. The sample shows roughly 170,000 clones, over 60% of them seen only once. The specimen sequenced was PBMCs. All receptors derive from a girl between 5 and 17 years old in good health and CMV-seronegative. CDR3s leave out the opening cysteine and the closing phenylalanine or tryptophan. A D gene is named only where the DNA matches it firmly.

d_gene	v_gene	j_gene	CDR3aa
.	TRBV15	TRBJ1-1	ATSRDRGRIAEAF
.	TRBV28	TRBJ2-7	ASSQQGREQY
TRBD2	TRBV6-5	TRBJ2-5	ASSYSITSGEETQY
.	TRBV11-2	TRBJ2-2	ASSLDHGRVANTGELF
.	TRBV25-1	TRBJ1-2	ASSEPGYVGYT
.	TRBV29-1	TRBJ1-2	SVEDYGGAWYGYT
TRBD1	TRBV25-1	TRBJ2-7	ASSESGTGAYEQY
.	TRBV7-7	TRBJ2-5	ASSQIGGTQETQY
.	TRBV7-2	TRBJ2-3	ASSLPRLDLTDTQY
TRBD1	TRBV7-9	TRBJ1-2	ANQSPGQGYGYT
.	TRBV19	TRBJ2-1	ASSTRWTVSNEQF
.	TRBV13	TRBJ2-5	ASSSYGGETQY
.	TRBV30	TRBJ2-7	AASDRFDLDEQY
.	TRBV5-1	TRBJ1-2	ASSFDPKGGYT
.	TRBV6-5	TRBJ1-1	ASSRDIELTEAF
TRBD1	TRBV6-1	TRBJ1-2	ASTWTGDYGYT
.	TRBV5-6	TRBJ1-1	ASSMAPGNTEAF
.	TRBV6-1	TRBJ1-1	ASSEFGGRTEAF
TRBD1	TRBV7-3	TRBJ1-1	ASSFDRDHTEAF
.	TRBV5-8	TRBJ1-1	ASSELVEMNTEAF
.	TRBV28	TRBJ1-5	ASSFQGSQPQH
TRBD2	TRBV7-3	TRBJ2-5	ASSLGLAGGETQY
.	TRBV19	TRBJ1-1	ASSPWTREEKAF
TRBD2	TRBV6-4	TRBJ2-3	ASSDSGGSTDTQY
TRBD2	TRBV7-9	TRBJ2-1	ASSKVQLADNEQF
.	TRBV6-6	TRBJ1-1	ASQSGKRVNAEAF
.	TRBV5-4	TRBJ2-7	ASSSRNRANYEQY
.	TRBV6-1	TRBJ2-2	ASRGRLNTGELF
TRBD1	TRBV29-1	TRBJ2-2	SVVDRAGELF
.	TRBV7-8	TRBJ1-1	ASSRGRTEAF
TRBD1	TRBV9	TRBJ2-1	ASSAGQGAVYNEQF
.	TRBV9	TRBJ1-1	ASSPGSPGDTEAF
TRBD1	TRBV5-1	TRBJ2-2	ASSPPGTGNTGELF